The 3 T cell receptor beta chains below all came from one sample that was sequenced in a study of T-cell reconstitution after alpha-beta-depleted transplantation in children. Preparation of the TCRbeta library involved a method that used unique molecular identifiers. TCRdb analysed the PCR reads with MiXCR anew, one entry per CDR3 protein. The repertoire holds more than 400,000 distinct CDR3 sequences, with over 9.5% as singletons. Sequenced here: PBMCs, mostly from graft donor cells, sampled 180 days after TCRalphabeta/CD19-depleted stem cell transplant. The receptor source for this set is a female patient aged 2 to 10 who had a stem cell transplant for aplastic anemia, so the T cells may come from the graft donor.

This rearrangement joins TRBV5-1 to TRBJ2-1; 9 nucleotides agree with TRBD1. V lost 1 base to trimming and J lost 7 bases; unmatched junction nucleotides: 12. This CDR3 has 17 amino acids. CDR1 and CDR2 from the germline V gene are SGHRS and YFSETQ. The CDR3 spells CASSLTKQGAVGNEQFF. The CDR3 nucleotides are TGCGCCAGCAGCTTGACCAAACAGGGGGCCGTAGGGAATGAGCAGTTCTTC.

V and J are TRBV5-5 and TRBJ2-5, with 12 bases fitting TRBD2. CDR3 length equals 16 residues. Unmatched junction bases numbered 8, after V lost 3 bases and J lost 5 bases. The germline V gene encodes CDR1 SGHKS and CDR2 YYEKEE (reference sequence). The CDR3 DNA follows: TGTGCCAGCAGCTCCACATCTAGCGGGAGGGGGGAGACCCAGTACTTC. Its translation is CASSSTSSGRGETQYF.

This clonotype was counted only a few times. The chain employs TRBV7-2 and TRBJ2-3, with TRBD2 matching 7 bases. Germline V gene sequence: CDR1 SGHTA, CDR2 FQGNSA. The CDR3 extends over 17 amino acids. Trimming cost V 5 bases and J 0 bases; bases outside gene matches: 11. The CDR3 sequence is CASSPRSSGLSTDTQYF. In nucleotides, the CDR3 is TGTGCCAGCAGCCCCCGTTCTAGCGGCCTTAGCACAGATACGCAGTATTTT.